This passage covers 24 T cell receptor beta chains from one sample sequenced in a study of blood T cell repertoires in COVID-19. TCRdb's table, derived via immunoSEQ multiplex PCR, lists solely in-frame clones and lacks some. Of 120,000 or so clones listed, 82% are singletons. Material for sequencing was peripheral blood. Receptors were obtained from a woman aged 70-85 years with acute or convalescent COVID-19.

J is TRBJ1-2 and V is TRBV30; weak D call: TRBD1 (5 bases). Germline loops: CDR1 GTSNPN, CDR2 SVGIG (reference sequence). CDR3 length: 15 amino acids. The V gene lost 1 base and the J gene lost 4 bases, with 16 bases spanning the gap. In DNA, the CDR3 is TGTGCCTGGAGTGCAGGGCCCGTGGGATCCTATGGCTACACCTTC. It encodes CAWSAGPVGSYGYTF.

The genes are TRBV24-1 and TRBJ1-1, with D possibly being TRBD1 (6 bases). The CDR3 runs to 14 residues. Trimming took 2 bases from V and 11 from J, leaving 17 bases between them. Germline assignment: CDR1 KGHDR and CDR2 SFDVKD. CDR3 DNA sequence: TGTGCCACCAGTGATTACTTCAGGGGATCAGGGGCTTTCTTT. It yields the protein CATSDYFRGSGAFF.

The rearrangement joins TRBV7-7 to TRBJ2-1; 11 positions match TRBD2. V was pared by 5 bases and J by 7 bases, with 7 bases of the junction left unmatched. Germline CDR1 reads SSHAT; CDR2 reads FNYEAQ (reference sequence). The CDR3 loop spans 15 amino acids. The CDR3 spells CASSVSGGAANEQFF. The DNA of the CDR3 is TGTGCCAGCAGCGTTAGCGGGGGGGCCGCGAATGAGCAGTTCTTC.

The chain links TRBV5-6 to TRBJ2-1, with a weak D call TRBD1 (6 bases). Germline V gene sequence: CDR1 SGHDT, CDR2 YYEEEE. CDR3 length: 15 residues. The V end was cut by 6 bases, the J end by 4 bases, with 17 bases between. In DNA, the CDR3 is TGTGCCAGCACCGACAGGTCCGACTTTTACAATGAGCAGTTCTTC. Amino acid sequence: CASTDRSDFYNEQFF.

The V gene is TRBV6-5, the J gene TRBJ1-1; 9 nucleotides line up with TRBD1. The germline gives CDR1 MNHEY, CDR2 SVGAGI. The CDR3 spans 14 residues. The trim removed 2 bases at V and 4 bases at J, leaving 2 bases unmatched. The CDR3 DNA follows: TGTGCCAGCAGTTACGGGACAGGGAGCACTGAAGCTTTCTTT. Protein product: CASSYGTGSTEAFF.

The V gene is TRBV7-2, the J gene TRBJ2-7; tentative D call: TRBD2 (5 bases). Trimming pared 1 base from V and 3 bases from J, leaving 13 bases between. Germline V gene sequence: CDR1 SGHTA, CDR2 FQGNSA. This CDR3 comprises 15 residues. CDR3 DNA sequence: TGTGCCAGCAGCTTAGTCTCCGGGAACAGCTACGAGCAGTACTTC. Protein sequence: CASSLVSGNSYEQYF.

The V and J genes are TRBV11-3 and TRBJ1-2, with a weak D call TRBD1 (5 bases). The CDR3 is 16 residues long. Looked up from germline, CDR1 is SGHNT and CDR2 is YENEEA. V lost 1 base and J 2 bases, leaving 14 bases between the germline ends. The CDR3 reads CASSLGGSFLNYGYTF. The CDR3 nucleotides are TGTGCCAGCAGCTTAGGGGGCAGCTTCCTCAACTATGGCTACACCTTC.

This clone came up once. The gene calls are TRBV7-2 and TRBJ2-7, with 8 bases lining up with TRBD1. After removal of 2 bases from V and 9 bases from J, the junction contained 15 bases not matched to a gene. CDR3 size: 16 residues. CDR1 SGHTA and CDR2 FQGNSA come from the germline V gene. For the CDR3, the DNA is TGTGCCAGCAGCTTAAATTCGGTAGGGACAGGATCGAGGCAGTACGTC. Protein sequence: CASSLNSVGTGSRQYV.

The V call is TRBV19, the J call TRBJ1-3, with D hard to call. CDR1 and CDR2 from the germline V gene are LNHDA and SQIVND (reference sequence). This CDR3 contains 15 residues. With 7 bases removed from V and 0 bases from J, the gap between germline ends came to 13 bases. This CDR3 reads CASKRSRDSGNTIYF. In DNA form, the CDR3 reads TGTGCCAGTAAGCGTTCAAGAGACTCTGGAAACACCATATATTTT.

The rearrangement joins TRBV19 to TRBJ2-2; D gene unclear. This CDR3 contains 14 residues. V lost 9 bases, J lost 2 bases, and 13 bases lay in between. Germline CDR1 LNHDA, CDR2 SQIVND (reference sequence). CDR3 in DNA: TGTGCCAGCGGGTGGGTTACTAACACCGGGGAGCTGTTTTTT. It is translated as CASGWVTNTGELFF.

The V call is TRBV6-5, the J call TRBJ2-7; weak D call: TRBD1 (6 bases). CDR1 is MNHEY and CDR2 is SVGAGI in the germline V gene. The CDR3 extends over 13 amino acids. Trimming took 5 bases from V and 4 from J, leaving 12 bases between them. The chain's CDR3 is CASSRSTGYEQYV. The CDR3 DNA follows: TGTGCCAGCAGTCGTAGCACAGGGTACGAGCAGTACGTC.

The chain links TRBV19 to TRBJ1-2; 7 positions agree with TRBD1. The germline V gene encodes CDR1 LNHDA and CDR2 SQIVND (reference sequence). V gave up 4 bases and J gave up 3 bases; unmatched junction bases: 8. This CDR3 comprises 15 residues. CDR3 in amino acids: CASSTGQAHYYGYTF. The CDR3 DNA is TGTGCCAGTAGTACCGGACAGGCCCACTACTATGGCTACACCTTC.

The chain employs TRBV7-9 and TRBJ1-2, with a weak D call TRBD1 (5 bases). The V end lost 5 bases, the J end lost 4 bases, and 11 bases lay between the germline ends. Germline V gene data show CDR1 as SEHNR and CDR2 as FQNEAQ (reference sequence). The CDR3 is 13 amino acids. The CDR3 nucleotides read TGTGCCAGCAGCCCTATAGACAGCTATGGCTACACCTTC. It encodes CASSPIDSYGYTF.

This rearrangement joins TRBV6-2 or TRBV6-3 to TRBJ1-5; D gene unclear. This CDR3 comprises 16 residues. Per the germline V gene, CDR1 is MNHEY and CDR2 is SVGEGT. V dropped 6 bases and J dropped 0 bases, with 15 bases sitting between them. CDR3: CASSSEEGYSNQPQHF. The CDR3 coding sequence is TGTGCCAGCAGCTCCGAGGAGGGATATAGCAATCAGCCCCAGCATTTT.

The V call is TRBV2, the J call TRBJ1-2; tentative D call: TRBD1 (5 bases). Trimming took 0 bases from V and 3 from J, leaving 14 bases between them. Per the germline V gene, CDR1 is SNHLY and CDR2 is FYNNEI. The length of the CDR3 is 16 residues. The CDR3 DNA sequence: TGTGCCAGCAGTGAAGCGGTGATGGGGGAGGACTATGGCTACACCTTC. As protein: CASSEAVMGEDYGYTF.

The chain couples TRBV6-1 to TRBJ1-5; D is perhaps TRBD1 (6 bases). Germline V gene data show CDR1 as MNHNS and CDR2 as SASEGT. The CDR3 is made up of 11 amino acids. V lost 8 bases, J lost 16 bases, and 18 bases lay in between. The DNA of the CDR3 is TGTGCCAGCTCTTTAGGGGGGGGACGACATTTT. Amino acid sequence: CASSLGGGRHF.

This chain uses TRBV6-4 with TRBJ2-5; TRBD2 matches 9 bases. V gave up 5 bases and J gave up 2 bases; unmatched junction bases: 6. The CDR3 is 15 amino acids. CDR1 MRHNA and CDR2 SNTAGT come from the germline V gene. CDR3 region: CASSPHAGGQETQYF. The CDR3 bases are TGTGCCAGCAGTCCCCACGCGGGGGGGCAAGAGACCCAGTACTTC.

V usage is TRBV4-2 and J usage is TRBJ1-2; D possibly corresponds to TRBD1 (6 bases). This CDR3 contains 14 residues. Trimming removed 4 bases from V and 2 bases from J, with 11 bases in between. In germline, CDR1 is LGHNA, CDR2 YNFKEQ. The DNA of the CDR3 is TGTGCCAGCAGCCTCTCTCAGGGGAACTATGGCTACACCTTC. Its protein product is CASSLSQGNYGYTF.

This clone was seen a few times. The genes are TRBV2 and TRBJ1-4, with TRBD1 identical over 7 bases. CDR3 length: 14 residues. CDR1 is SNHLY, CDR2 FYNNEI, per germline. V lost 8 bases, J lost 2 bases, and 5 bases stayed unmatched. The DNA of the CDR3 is TGTGCCAGCTGCCAGGGGGGCACTAATGAAAAACTGTTTTTT. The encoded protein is CASCQGGTNEKLFF.

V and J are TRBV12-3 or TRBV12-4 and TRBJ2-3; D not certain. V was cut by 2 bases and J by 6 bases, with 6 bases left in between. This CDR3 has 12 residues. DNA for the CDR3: TGTGCCAGCAGTTTAATAGAGGATACGCAGTATTTT. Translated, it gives CASSLIEDTQYF.

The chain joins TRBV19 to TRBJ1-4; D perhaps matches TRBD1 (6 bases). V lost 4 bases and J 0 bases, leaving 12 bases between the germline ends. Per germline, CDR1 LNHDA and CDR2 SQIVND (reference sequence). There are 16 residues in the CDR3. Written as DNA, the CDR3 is TGTGCCAGTAGTACAGGGGTAGGGGCAACTAATGAAAAACTGTTTTTT. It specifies CASSTGVGATNEKLFF.

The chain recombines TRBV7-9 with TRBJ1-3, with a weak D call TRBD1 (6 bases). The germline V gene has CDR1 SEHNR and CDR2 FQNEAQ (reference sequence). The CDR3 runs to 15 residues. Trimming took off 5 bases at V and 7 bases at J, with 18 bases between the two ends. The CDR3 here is CASSPKDSPVNTIYF. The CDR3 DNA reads TGTGCCAGCAGCCCAAAGGACAGCCCTGTTAACACCATATATTTT.

The chain's CDR3 is CASSQDPGGGFYGYTF. The CDR3 DNA reads as TGCGCCAGCAGCCAAGATCCGGGTGGCGGGTTCTATGGCTACACCTTC. This chain joins TRBV4-3 and TRBJ1-2; no reliable D call. CDR3 length: 16 residues. Trimming removed 0 bases at V and 4 bases at J, with 15 bases between. The germline V gene encodes CDR1 LGHNA and CDR2 YSLEER.

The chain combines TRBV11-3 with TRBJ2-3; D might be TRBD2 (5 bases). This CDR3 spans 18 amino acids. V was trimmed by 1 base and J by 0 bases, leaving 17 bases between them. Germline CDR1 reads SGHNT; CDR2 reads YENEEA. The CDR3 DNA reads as TGTGCCAGCAGCTTAGCCCTACTGGGAGCGGAGAGCACAGATACGCAGTATTTT. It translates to CASSLALLGAESTDTQYF.